One and the same sample provided the 29 T cell receptor beta chains below, sequenced in a study of blood T cell repertoires in COVID-19. The method was immunoSEQ multiplex PCR; TCRdb's version includes in-frame clones alone and lacks a portion of them. The data hold tens of thousands of clones, with roughly 76% observed a single time. Material for sequencing was peripheral blood. Receptors were obtained from a man between 45 and 60 years old with active or convalescent COVID-19.

This clone has a single count. The chain is built from TRBV5-8 and TRBJ2-5, with 7 positions matching TRBD2. J lost 0 bases, V lost 2 bases, and 4 bases had no gene match. The length of the CDR3 is 15 residues. CDR1 is SGHTS, CDR2 YDEGEE, per germline. The CDR3 DNA is TGTGCCAGCAGCTTAGCGGGGCTGTACCAAGAGACCCAGTACTTC. It is translated as CASSLAGLYQETQYF.

The chain employs TRBV5-1 and TRBJ2-3, with D tentatively TRBD2 (6 bases). The ends were cut back, 1 base at V and 1 base at J, with 13 bases in the middle. CDR1 SGHRS and CDR2 YFSETQ come from the germline V gene. This CDR3 region has 16 residues. The CDR3 DNA follows: TGCGCCAGCAGCTTGTTGCCGTCGGGAGGCACAGATACGCAGTATTTT. Residues: CASSLLPSGGTDTQYF.

This chain joins TRBV10-3 and TRBJ2-3; a possible D gene is TRBD1 (7 bases). Between the trimmed V and J ends, which lost 10 bases and 4 bases, there was a span of 24 bases. Looked up from germline, CDR1 is ENHRY and CDR2 is SYGVKD. The CDR3 consists of 16 residues. The CDR3 region has the DNA TGTGCCAGTAGCGTTAAGACAGGGACTCTGCCAGATACGCAGTATTTT. Amino acids: CASSVKTGTLPDTQYF.

This chain connects TRBV7-2 to TRBJ2-1, with D tentatively TRBD2 (6 bases). Trimming stripped 1 base from V and 4 bases from J, with 8 bases between. The CDR3 is 14 residues long. Germline loops: CDR1 SGHTA, CDR2 FQGNSA. The CDR3 loop reads CASSLGDWYNEQFF. Here the CDR3 DNA reads TGTGCCAGCAGCTTAGGGGACTGGTACAATGAGCAGTTCTTC.

The rearrangement joins TRBV5-1 to TRBJ2-5; 9 bases line up with TRBD1. Germline V lookup: CDR1 SGHRS, CDR2 YFSETQ. The CDR3 contains 14 residues. The V and J ends lost 1 base and 5 bases, in that order; junction bases with no gene match: 3. The CDR3 nucleotides read TGCGCCAGCAGCTTGACAGGGGGCCGGGAGACCCAGTACTTC. It is translated as CASSLTGGRETQYF.

The V call is TRBV6-1, the J call TRBJ2-3, with D possibly TRBD1 on 6 matching bases. This CDR3 region has 14 residues. Per the germline V gene, CDR1 is MNHNS and CDR2 is SASEGT. V lost 6 bases, J lost 1 base, and 11 bases lay in between. The CDR3 region is CASRLTGGTDTQYF. CDR3 sequence (DNA): TGTGCCAGCAGGCTGACAGGAGGCACAGATACGCAGTATTTT.

As for this clone: The junction does not match germline at one end; this may be a read error. CDR3 DNA: TGTGCCAGCAGGCCCATGGGGGGGGGCTCCACCTTC. It specifies CASRPMGGGSTF. The chain couples TRBV3-1 (or the pseudogene TRBV3-2) to TRBJ1-2, with a tentative D call TRBD1 (6 bases). Germline CDR1 is LGHDT and CDR2 is YNNKEL (reference sequence). The CDR3 totals 12 residues.

This clone was counted once. The J gene is TRBJ2-3, the V gene TRBV5-1, with 9 bases fitting TRBD1. The CDR3 contains 17 residues. Germline CDR1 is SGHRS and CDR2 is YFSETQ. V lost 0 bases, J lost 0 bases, and 5 bases stayed unmatched. CDR3 region: CASSLGDREPSTDTQYF. CDR3 coding DNA: TGCGCCAGCAGCTTGGGGGACAGGGAACCGAGCACAGATACGCAGTATTTT.

V usage is TRBV9 and J usage is TRBJ1-3; perhaps TRBD1 as D (6 bases). Per germline, CDR1 SGDLS and CDR2 YYNGEE. The CDR3 consists of 15 residues. V dropped 3 bases and J dropped 0 bases, with 10 bases sitting between them. CDR3 loop: CASSETGFSGNTIYF. The DNA of the CDR3 is TGTGCCAGCAGCGAGACAGGTTTCTCTGGAAACACCATATATTTT.

The chain joins TRBV5-1 to TRBJ2-7; possible D gene TRBD1, 6 bases. V dropped 0 bases and J dropped 5 bases, with 12 bases sitting between them. The CDR3 has 14 residues. Germline values: CDR1 SGHRS, CDR2 YFSETQ. DNA of the CDR3: TGCGCCAGCAGCTTGGCCTCCAGGGGCAACGAGCAGTACTTC. Protein product: CASSLASRGNEQYF.

This chain connects TRBV6-5 to TRBJ2-2; D is perhaps TRBD1 (5 bases). The CDR3 is 14 amino acids. V was trimmed by 6 bases and J by 4 bases, leaving 12 bases between them. Germline CDR1 reads MNHEY; CDR2 reads SVGAGI. DNA for the CDR3: TGTGCCAGCAGGCGCAACCAGGGCACCGGGGAGCTGTTTTTT. It encodes CASRRNQGTGELFF.

CDR3 in DNA: TGTGCCAGCTCAGGGACAGGGAAAATGAACACTGAAGCTTTCTTT. It encodes CASSGTGKMNTEAFF. The gene calls are TRBV18 and TRBJ1-1, with TRBD1 matching 9 bases. The CDR3 spans 15 residues. From germline, CDR1 is KGHSH and CDR2 LQKENI. The V gene end was trimmed by 5 bases and the J gene end by 0 bases; junction bases not matched to a gene: 4.

This clone has only a few counts. The chain is built from TRBV3-1 (or the pseudogene TRBV3-2) and TRBJ1-3; weak D call: TRBD1 (6 bases). CDR1 and CDR2 from the germline V gene are LGHDT and YNNKEL (reference sequence). The length of the CDR3 is 18 residues. Trimming left V 4 bases short and J 0 bases short, with 19 bases between. This CDR3 is CASSPETRTASSGNTIYF. The CDR3 DNA is TGTGCCAGCAGCCCGGAAACACGGACAGCGAGCTCTGGAAACACCATATATTTT.

The chain combines TRBV7-8 with TRBJ1-1, with 10 bases matching TRBD1. With V trimmed by 3 bases and J by 11 bases, 12 bases remained unmatched. Germline V gene lookup returns CDR1 SGHVS and CDR2 FQNEAQ. This CDR3 is 15 amino acids long. The CDR3 loop is CASSFFRDRGRKAFF. Here the CDR3 DNA reads TGTGCCAGCAGCTTCTTCCGAGACAGGGGGCGCAAGGCTTTCTTT.

The V and J genes are TRBV19 and TRBJ2-2, with D perhaps TRBD1 (6 bases). Germline CDR1 is LNHDA and CDR2 is SQIVND (reference sequence). This CDR3 is 15 amino acids long. The germline V and J ends were trimmed by 8 bases and 4 bases, with 17 bases remaining between them. The CDR3, as DNA: TGTGCCAGTCAAATCACAGGGACGGGCACCGGGGAGCTGTTTTTT. Amino acid sequence: CASQITGTGTGELFF.

The chain links TRBV2 to TRBJ2-2, with TRBD1 as a possible D gene (6 bases). CDR1 and CDR2 from the germline V gene are SNHLY and FYNNEI. This CDR3 comprises 17 residues. Trimming pared 8 bases from V and 5 bases from J, leaving 24 bases between. The CDR3 sequence is CASRRAGVFKSTGELFF. CDR3 nucleotide sequence: TGTGCCAGCCGCAGAGCAGGGGTTTTTAAAAGTACCGGGGAGCTGTTTTTT.

The CDR3 coding sequence is TGCAGTGCTAGCCCTAAAGAGACCCAGTACTTC. Protein sequence: CSASPKETQYF. This chain uses TRBV20-1 with TRBJ2-5; D is undetermined. The CDR3 consists of 11 residues. CDR1 is DFQATT, CDR2 SNEGSKA, per germline (reference sequence). V was pared by 3 bases and J by 3 bases, with 5 bases between.

This chain uses TRBV4-1 with TRBJ2-6; 8 nucleotides agree with TRBD2. CDR1 and CDR2 (germline): MGHRA, YSYEKL. V lost 5 bases, J lost 0 bases, and 9 bases stayed unmatched. The CDR3 covers 18 residues. This CDR3 is CASSTRGGQNSGANVLTF. CDR3 sequence (DNA): TGCGCCAGCAGCACCCGGGGGGGGCAGAACTCTGGGGCCAACGTCCTGACTTTC.

The chain carries TRBV30 and TRBJ1-6, with D unresolved. The CDR3 is made up of 13 amino acids. CDR1 is GTSNPN, CDR2 SVGIG, per germline (reference sequence). V lost 2 bases, J lost 8 bases, and 10 bases lay in between. The CDR3, as DNA: TGTGCCTGGAGTAGAGAGTCGGATTCACCCCTCCACTTT. This gives the protein CAWSRESDSPLHF.

The chain carries TRBV18 and TRBJ2-5, with TRBD2 matching over 13 bases. Germline values: CDR1 KGHSH, CDR2 LQKENI. This CDR3 is built from 15 residues. V was pared by 3 bases and J by 4 bases, with 2 bases of the junction left unmatched. The CDR3 reads CASSPGLAGLETQYF. DNA of the CDR3: TGTGCCAGCTCACCGGGACTAGCGGGGTTAGAGACCCAGTACTTC.

V and J are TRBV18 and TRBJ2-7, with D perhaps matching TRBD1 (6 bases). The CDR3 has 14 residues. With 5 bases removed from V and 2 bases from J, the gap between germline ends came to 13 bases. Germline V gene sequence: CDR1 KGHSH, CDR2 LQKENI. This chain's CDR3 is CASSSPDRPYEQYF. DNA of the CDR3: TGTGCCAGCTCATCCCCTGACAGGCCCTACGAGCAGTACTTC.

In this sample, this clone turned up once. The genes are TRBV3-1 (or the pseudogene TRBV3-2) and TRBJ1-2; D might be TRBD1 (5 bases). CDR3 length equals 14 residues. V lost 1 base and J lost 8, with 14 bases in between. Germline-derived CDR1 and CDR2 are LGHDT and YNNKEL (reference sequence). The CDR3 coding sequence is TGTGCCAGCAGCCAAGGTAGCAGGGTGTGGGGCTACACCTTC. Amino acids: CASSQGSRVWGYTF.

This chain connects TRBV5-1 to TRBJ2-3; the D gene is possibly TRBD2 (6 bases). The ends were cut back, 2 bases at V and 3 bases at J, with 16 bases in the middle. The CDR3 runs to 16 residues. Germline V gene lookup returns CDR1 SGHRS and CDR2 YFSETQ. Written as DNA, the CDR3 is TGCGCCAGCAGCTTTGGAGGGTTAGTTAGGACAGATACGCAGTATTTT. Translating gives CASSFGGLVRTDTQYF.

This chain connects TRBV7-2 to TRBJ1-2, with D tentatively TRBD1 (5 bases). CDR1 is SGHTA and CDR2 is FQGNSA in the germline V gene. The CDR3 is 17 residues long. V lost 2 bases, J lost 1 base, and 17 bases lay in between. The CDR3 here is CASSLLPGGVYNYGYTF. Here the CDR3 DNA reads TGTGCCAGCAGCTTACTCCCGGGGGGGGTCTATAACTATGGCTACACCTTC. The whole variable domain, filled in from reference TRBV7-2 and TRBJ1-2, reads GAGVSQSPSNKVTEKGKDVELRCDPISGHTALYWYRQSLGQGLEFLIYFQGNSAPDKSGLPSDRFSAERTGGSVSTLTIQRTQQEDSAVYLCASSLLPGGVYNYGYTFGSGTRLTVV.

The genes are TRBV5-1 and TRBJ2-1; 10 bases agree with TRBD1. V lost 4 bases, J lost 9 bases, and 10 bases stayed unmatched. CDR1 and CDR2 from the germline V gene are SGHRS and YFSETQ. The CDR3 runs to 15 residues. The CDR3 DNA is TGCGCCAGCAGCATGCCGGGACAGGGGAGCGGTGAGCAGTTCTTC. Its protein is CASSMPGQGSGEQFF.

The V gene is TRBV4-2, the J gene TRBJ1-1, with TRBD1 matching 8 bases. Germline trimming cut 1 base from V and 5 bases from J; bases unmatched to any gene: 6. There are 15 residues in the CDR3. From germline, CDR1 is LGHNA and CDR2 YNFKEQ. The CDR3 loop is CASSQVSQGGTEAFF. The CDR3 DNA sequence: TGTGCCAGCAGCCAAGTGTCACAGGGGGGAACTGAAGCTTTCTTT.

This clone was seen once. Other DNA sequences from this sample encode an identical CDR3 as well. This chain links TRBV19 with TRBJ1-4; tentative D call: TRBD1 (6 bases). Trimming took 5 bases from V and 0 from J, leaving 13 bases between them. The CDR3 consists of 16 residues. The V gene's germline CDR1 is LNHDA and CDR2 SQIVND (reference sequence). The CDR3 sequence: CASSSGQTATNEKLFF. The CDR3 nucleotides are TGTGCCAGTAGTTCAGGACAGACAGCAACTAATGAAAAACTGTTTTTT.

The chain has TRBV19 and TRBJ1-1; perhaps TRBD1 as D (6 bases). V was trimmed by 9 bases and J by 10 bases, leaving 21 bases between them. The CDR3 extends over 13 amino acids. Germline loops: CDR1 LNHDA, CDR2 SQIVND (reference sequence). The CDR3 region has the DNA TGTGCCAGCCAAGGGGGGGAGGGGGTGGCAGCTTTCTTT. Its protein is CASQGGEGVAAFF.

The chain is built from TRBV7-9 and TRBJ2-1; 11 bases are shared with TRBD2. This CDR3 comprises 16 residues. V lost 5 bases, J lost 6 bases, and 9 bases stayed unmatched. CDR1 is SEHNR and CDR2 is FQNEAQ in the germline V gene (reference sequence). CDR3 region: CASSVTGTSGTNEQFF. For the CDR3, the DNA is TGTGCCAGCAGCGTCACCGGGACTAGCGGAACCAATGAGCAGTTCTTC.